Following are 18 T cell receptor beta chains from one sample sequenced in a study of tumor-infiltrating lymphocytes in primary liver carcinoma. Unsorted whole blood supplied the RNA, and germline DNA was extracted too. TCR beta cDNA was made from 400 to 500 ng total RNA with a constant-region primer. It was through three nested multiplex PCR rounds of slightly modified ARM-PCR that TCR beta libraries arose. TRBV1-TRBV30 forward primers and a C-beta reverse primer were used in the first two PCR rounds, which each ran for about 10 cycles. Each CDR3 protein gets one entry after TCRdb re-called the multiplex PCR reads with MiXCR. The table shows 300,000 to 400,000 distinct CDR3 sequences, with around 60% occurring only once. Sequenced material: peripheral blood. Receptors were obtained from a man aged 40-49 years with primary liver carcinoma and hepatitis B virus infection.

V and J are TRBV6-6 and TRBJ1-5; D possibly corresponds to TRBD1 (5 bases). Germline assignment: CDR1 MNHNY and CDR2 SVGAGI (reference sequence). Trimming took off 7 bases at V and 5 bases at J, with 12 bases between the two ends. The CDR3 runs 13 residues. The CDR3 sequence is CASTTERDQPQHF. The CDR3 DNA reads as TGTGCCAGCACGACAGAGAGGGATCAGCCCCAGCATTTT.

Concerning this clonotype: With a much larger clone just one base away, this may be a read error. CDR3 DNA: TGTGCCAGCAGGAGGGAGGACAGGGAAGCTAATCAGCCCCAGCATTTT. Protein: CASRREDREANQPQHF. The chain employs TRBV6-1 and TRBJ1-5; TRBD1 aligns across 8 bases. The trim removed 6 bases at V and 4 bases at J, leaving 11 bases unmatched. From germline, CDR1 is MNHNS and CDR2 SASEGT. The CDR3 has 16 amino acids.

In regard to this clonotype: This clone may be a read error of a much larger clone one base away. The rearrangement links TRBV6-1 to TRBJ1-5; D is unclear. Germline CDR1 and CDR2: MNHNS and SASEGT. The CDR3 totals 15 residues. DNA for the CDR3: TGTGCCTGCAGTGAAGTAGATTATAGCAATCAGCCCCAGCATTTT. Residues: CACSEVDYSNQPQHF.

Of note for this clonotype: A much larger clone differs by one base, so this may be a read error. This rearrangement joins TRBV6-1 to TRBJ2-1; D is unresolved. Germline V gives CDR1 MNHNS, CDR2 SASEGT. The CDR3 has 13 residues. The germline V and J ends were trimmed by 2 bases and 8 bases, with 10 bases remaining between them. The CDR3 DNA sequence: TGTGCCAGCAGTGAACCCTGGGCTGATGAGCAGTTCTTC. Protein product: CASSEPWADEQFF.

A note on this clonotype: A single base separates this from a much larger clone, so it may be a read error. The chain joins TRBV4-1 to TRBJ2-5, with 10 positions matching TRBD2. The V gene's germline CDR1 is MGHRA and CDR2 YSYEKL. CDR3 length: 17 residues. The CDR3 sequence: CASGQEPIEREGAPQYF. For the CDR3, the DNA is TGCGCCAGCGGCCAAGAGCCCATCGAGCGGGAGGGGGCTCCCCAGTACTTC.

Concerning this clonotype: This may stem from a read error, because a much larger clone lies one nucleotide away. This chain links TRBV6-1 with TRBJ2-1; 10 positions match TRBD2. Germline CDR1 reads MNHNS; CDR2 reads SASEGT. The CDR3 is 14 residues long. The CDR3 coding sequence is TGTACCAGCGGGAAGCGGGAGGGCCAGGAAGAGCAGTTCTTC. Translating it yields CTSGKREGQEEQFF.

This clonotype was picked up one time. Being one base from a much bigger clone, this may be a read error. The chain is built from TRBV6-6 and TRBJ2-5; D may be TRBD1 (6 bases). V gave up 6 bases and J gave up 2 bases, with 10 bases separating them. The CDR3 length is 13 residues. CDR1 and CDR2 from the germline V gene are MNHNY and SVGAGI (reference sequence). The chain's CDR3 is CASRNRVQETQYF. Here the CDR3 DNA reads TGTGCCAGCAGGAACAGGGTTCAAGAGACCCAGTACTTC.

As regards this clonotype: The junction and the germline gene differ at one end; a read error may be behind it. The chain employs TRBV11-2 and TRBJ2-2; 12 bases match TRBD2. Germline loops: CDR1 SGHAT, CDR2 FQNNGV. The CDR3 is 15 residues long. CDR3 residues: CASSSGLAGTWELFF. The DNA of the CDR3 is TGTGCCAGCAGCTCGGGACTAGCGGGCACCTGGGAACTGTTTTTT.

In the case of this clonotype: The junction departs from germline at one end; a sequencing error may be responsible. The V gene is TRBV4-2, the J gene TRBJ2-7; D is possibly TRBD2 (6 bases). This CDR3 comprises 17 residues. Germline lookup yields CDR1 LGHNA and CDR2 YNFKEQ. CDR3 protein: CASSQEKHAGFLYEQYF. The CDR3 bases are TGCGCCAGCAGCCAGGAAAAACATGCGGGGTTCTTATACGAGCAGTACTTC.

The chain combines TRBV20-1 with TRBJ1-1; D unclear. The germline V and J ends were trimmed by 5 bases and 0 bases, with 22 bases remaining between them. Germline V gene sequence: CDR1 DFQATT, CDR2 SNEGSKA (reference sequence). This CDR3 region has 17 residues. CDR3 protein: CSAPSFRSAGMNTEAFF. The CDR3 DNA follows: TGCAGTGCTCCCTCTTTTAGATCCGCAGGCATGAACACTGAAGCTTTCTTT.

Comment on this clonotype: A read error may account for a junction end that differs from germline. This rearrangement joins TRBV11-2 to TRBJ2-7; the match to TRBD1 covers 9 bases. This CDR3 is built from 15 residues. Germline assignment: CDR1 SGHAT and CDR2 FQNNGV. The DNA of the CDR3 is TGTGTCAGCAGGTCAATACAGGGGGCTTCCTACGAGCAGTACTTC. Amino acid sequence: CVSRSIQGASYEQYF.

Concerning this clonotype itself: A much larger clonotype is one base distant, so this may be a read error. The chain recombines TRBV6-6 with TRBJ1-2; no clear D. Germline V gives CDR1 MNHNY, CDR2 SVGAGI (reference sequence). The CDR3 is 14 residues long. In nucleotides, the CDR3 is TGTGTCAGCAGTCCCGGGCCCAGGTCGTATGGCTACACCTTC. Its protein product is CVSSPGPRSYGYTF.

This clonotype was found many times. This chain connects TRBV6-5 to TRBJ2-3, with a weak D call TRBD1 (5 bases). The germline V gene has CDR1 MNHEY and CDR2 SVGAGI. The CDR3 is 12 residues long. Trimming took 4 bases from V and 5 from J, leaving 7 bases between them. The CDR3 region is CASSSQGDTQYF. The DNA of the CDR3 is TGTGCCAGCAGTTCCCAGGGAGATACGCAGTATTTT.

Concerning this clonotype: Given a much more abundant clone one base away, this may be a read error. The CDR3, as DNA: TGTGTCAGCAGTCGGCCGGAGCTGGGACCCCAGCATTTT. Translated, it gives CVSSRPELGPQHF. This chain uses TRBV6-2 or TRBV6-3 with TRBJ1-5; D is undetermined. Germline values: CDR1 MNHEY, CDR2 SVGEGT. The length of the CDR3 is 13 residues.

In the case of this clonotype: This may come from a read error, since a much larger clone is one base off. The chain couples TRBV5-4 to TRBJ1-2; D gene ambiguous. Germline values: CDR1 SGHNT, CDR2 YYREEE (reference sequence). The CDR3 has 14 residues. Between the trimmed V and J ends, which lost 3 bases and 1 base, there was a span of 10 bases. This chain's CDR3 is CASSSLIRNYGYTF. Here the CDR3 DNA reads TGTGCCAGCAGCTCCCTTATCCGTAACTATGGCTACACCTTC. The entire variable domain, with the rest obtained from reference TRBV5-4 and TRBJ1-2, is as follows: ETGVTQSPTHLIKTRGQQVTLRCSSQSGHNTVSWYQQALGQGPQFIFQYYREEENGRGNFPPRFSGLQFPNYSSELNVNALELDDSALYLCASSSLIRNYGYTFGSGTRLTVV.

The chain uses TRBV10-3 and TRBJ2-1, with 10 bases identical to TRBD1. The germline gives CDR1 ENHRY, CDR2 SYGVKD. The V segment lost 6 bases and the J segment 5 bases; nucleotides outside the gene matches: 10. The CDR3 is 16 amino acids. The CDR3 loop reads CAISARGQGGHNEQFF. In DNA form, the CDR3 reads TGTGCCATCAGCGCACGTGGACAGGGGGGCCACAATGAGCAGTTCTTC.

This clonotype came up many times. This chain joins TRBV12-3 or TRBV12-4 and TRBJ1-2, with D perhaps TRBD1 (5 bases). The CDR3 covers 15 residues. Trimming removed 6 bases from V and 0 bases from J, with 14 bases in between. The CDR3 region has the DNA TGTGCCAGCAGAGACCGGGACTTAGCTAACTATGGCTACACCTTC. It codes for CASRDRDLANYGYTF.

With regard to this clonotype: This CDR3 fails to terminate in the conserved phenylalanine or tryptophan, so it likely reflects a read error. V is TRBV6-2 or TRBV6-3 and J is TRBJ1-1, with unresolved D. The CDR3 consists of 14 residues. Germline CDR1 and CDR2: MNHEY and SVGEGT. CDR3 sequence reads: CASIPKAVNTEAFL. For the CDR3, the DNA is TGTGCGAGCATTCCCAAGGCCGTGAACACTGAAGCTTTCCTT.